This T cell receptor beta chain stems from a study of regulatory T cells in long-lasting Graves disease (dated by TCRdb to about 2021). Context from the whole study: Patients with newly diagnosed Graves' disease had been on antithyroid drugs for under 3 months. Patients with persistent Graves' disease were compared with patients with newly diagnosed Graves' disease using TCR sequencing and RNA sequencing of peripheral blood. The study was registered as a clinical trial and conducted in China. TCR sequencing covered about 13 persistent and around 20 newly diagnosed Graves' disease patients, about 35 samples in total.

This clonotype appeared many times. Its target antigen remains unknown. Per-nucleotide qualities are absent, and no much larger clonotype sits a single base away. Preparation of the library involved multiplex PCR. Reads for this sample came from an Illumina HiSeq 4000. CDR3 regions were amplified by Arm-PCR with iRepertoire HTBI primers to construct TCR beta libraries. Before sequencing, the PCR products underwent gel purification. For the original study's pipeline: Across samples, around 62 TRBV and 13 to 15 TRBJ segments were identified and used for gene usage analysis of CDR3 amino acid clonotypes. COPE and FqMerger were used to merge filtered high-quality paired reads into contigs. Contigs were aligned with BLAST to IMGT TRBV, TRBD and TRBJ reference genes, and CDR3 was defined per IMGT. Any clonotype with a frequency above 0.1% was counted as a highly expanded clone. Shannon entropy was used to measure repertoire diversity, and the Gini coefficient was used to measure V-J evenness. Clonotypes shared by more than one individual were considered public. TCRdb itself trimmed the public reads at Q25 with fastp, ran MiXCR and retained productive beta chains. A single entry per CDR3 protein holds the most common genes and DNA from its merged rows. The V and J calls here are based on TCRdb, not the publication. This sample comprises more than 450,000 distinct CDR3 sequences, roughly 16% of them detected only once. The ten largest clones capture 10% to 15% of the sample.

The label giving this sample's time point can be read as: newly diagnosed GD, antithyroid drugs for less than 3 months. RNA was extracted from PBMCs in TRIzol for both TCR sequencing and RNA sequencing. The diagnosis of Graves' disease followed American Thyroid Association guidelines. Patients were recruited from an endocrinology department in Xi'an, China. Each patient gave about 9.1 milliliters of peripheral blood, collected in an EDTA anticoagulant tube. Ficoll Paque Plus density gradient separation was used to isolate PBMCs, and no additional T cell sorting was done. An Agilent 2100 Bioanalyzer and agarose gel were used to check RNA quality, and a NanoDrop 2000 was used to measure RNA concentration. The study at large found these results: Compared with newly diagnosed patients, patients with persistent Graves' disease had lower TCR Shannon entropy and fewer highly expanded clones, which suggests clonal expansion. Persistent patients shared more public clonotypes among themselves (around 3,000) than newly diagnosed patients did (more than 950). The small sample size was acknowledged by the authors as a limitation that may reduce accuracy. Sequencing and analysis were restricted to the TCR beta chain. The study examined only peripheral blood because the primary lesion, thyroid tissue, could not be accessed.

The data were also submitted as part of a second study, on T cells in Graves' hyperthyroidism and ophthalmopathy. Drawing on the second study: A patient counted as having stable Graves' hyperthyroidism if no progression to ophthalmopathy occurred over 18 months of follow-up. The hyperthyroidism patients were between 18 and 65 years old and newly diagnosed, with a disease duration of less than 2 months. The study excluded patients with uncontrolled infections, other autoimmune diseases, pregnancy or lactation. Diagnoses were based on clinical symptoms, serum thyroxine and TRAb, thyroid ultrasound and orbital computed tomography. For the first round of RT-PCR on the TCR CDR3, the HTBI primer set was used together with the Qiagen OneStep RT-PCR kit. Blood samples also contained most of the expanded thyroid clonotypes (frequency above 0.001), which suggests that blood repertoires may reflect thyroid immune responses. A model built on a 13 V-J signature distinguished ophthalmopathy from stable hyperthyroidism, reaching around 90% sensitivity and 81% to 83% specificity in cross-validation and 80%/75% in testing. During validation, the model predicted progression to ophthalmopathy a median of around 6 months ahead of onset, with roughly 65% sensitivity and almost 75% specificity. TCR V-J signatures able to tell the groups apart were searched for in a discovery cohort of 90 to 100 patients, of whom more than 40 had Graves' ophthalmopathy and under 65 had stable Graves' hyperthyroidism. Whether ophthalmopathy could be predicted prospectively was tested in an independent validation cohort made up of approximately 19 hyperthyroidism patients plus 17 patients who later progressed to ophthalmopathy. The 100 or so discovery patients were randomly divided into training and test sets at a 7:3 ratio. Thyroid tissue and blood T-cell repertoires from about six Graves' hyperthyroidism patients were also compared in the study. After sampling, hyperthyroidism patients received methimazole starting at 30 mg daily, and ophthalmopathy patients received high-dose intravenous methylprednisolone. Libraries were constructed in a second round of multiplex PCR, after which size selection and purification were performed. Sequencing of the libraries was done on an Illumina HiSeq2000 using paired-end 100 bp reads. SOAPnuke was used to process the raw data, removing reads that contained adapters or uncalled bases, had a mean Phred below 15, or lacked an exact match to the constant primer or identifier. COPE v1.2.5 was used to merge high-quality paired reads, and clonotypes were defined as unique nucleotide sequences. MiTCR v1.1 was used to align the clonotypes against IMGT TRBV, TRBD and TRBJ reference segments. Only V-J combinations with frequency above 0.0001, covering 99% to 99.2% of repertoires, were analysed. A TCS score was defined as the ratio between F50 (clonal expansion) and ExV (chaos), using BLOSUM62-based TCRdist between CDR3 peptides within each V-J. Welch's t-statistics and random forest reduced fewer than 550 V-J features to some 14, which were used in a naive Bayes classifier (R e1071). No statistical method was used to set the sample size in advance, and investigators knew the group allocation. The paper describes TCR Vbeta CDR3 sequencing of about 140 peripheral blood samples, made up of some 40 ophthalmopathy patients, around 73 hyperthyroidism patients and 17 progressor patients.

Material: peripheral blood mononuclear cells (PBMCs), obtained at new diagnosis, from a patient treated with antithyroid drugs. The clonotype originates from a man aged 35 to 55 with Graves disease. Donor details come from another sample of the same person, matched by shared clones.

At the DNA level, the sequence is TGTGCCTGGAGCCGGGACAGGGGGAGAGGAAACACCATATATTTT. Its protein is CAWSRDRGRGNTIYF. The receptor chain draws on TRBV30 and TRBJ1-3, with 11 junctional bases fitting TRBD1. The CDR3 goes from the cysteine to the phenylalanine over 15 residues. Of all the DNA, just the CDR3 is kept, 45 bases in frame from base 1. The germline V gene (reference sequence) gives CDR1 as GTSNPN and CDR2 as SVGIG. The germline V and J ends show losses of 3 bases and 4 bases respectively, and no gene match explains 5 bases of the junction.